Listed below are T cell receptor beta chains from one sample, sequenced in a study of Tregs in tolerant kidney transplant recipients. This table comes from immunoSEQ multiplex PCR, and its TCRdb copy is limited to in-frame clones, with some not included. The sample lists approximately 67,000 clones; roughly 92% were seen once. Sequenced here: CD8+ T cells from blood, sampled before the transplant. All receptors derive from a human donor who received a combined kidney and bone marrow transplant. CDR3s include the opening cysteine and the closing phenylalanine or tryptophan. D genes are given only for firm matches. The listing skips clone size in some rows; elsewhere it reads once, few, many or a size class.

NA,TRBV5-1,TRBD2,TRBJ2-5,TGCGCCAGCAGCATGGGACTAGCGGGAGCAGAGACCCAGTACTTC,CASSMGLAGAETQYF
NA,TRBV7-8,TRBD2,TRBJ2-3,TGTGCCAGCAGCTTAGTCGGGGGGGCCGGAGATACGCAGTATTTT,CASSLVGGAGDTQYF
NA,TRBV29-1,NA,TRBJ1-2,TGCAGCGTTGAACAGGGGATTGGAGCTAACTATGGCTACACCTTC,CSVEQGIGANYGYTF
NA,TRBV5-8,TRBD2,TRBJ2-5,TGTGCCAGCAGCTTGGTCCTAGCGGGAGTGTACCAAGAGACCCAGTACTTC,CASSLVLAGVYQETQYF
NA,TRBV19,TRBD1,TRBJ1-1,TGTGCCAGTAGTCCCCTACAGGGGATGAACACTGAAGCTTTCTTT,CASSPLQGMNTEAFF
NA,TRBV7-9,TRBD1,TRBJ2-7,TGTGCCAGCAGCTTAGGACAGGGGAGATACTACGAGCAGTACTTC,CASSLGQGRYYEQYF
NA,TRBV5-1,NA,TRBJ2-3,TGCGCCAGCAAGGCCCTTTCCGACAGGTTGACAGATACGCAGTATTTT,CASKALSDRLTDTQYF
NA,TRBV9,NA,TRBJ2-7,TGTGCCAGCAGCGTAGGGGGGGACGAGCAGTACTTC,CASSVGGDEQYF
NA,TRBV7-2,NA,TRBJ2-3,TGTGCCAGCAGCTTTAGCCCCTCCAGCACAGATACGCAGTATTTT,CASSFSPSSTDTQYF
NA,TRBV19,NA,TRBJ1-3,TGTGCCAGTAGTATAAGGGGCGAAGACACCATATATTTT,CASSIRGEDTIYF
NA,TRBV13,NA,TRBJ1-5,TGTGCCAGCAGCCTAAGTGGGGCGGGGGATCAGCCCCAGCATTTT,CASSLSGAGDQPQHF
NA,TRBV7-2,NA,TRBJ1-2,TGTGCCAGCAGCTTAGGGGGAGCTAACTATGGCTACACCTTC,CASSLGGANYGYTF
NA,TRBV9,NA,TRBJ1-5,TGTGCCAGCAGCGGAGAGGGCAATCAGCCCCAGCATTTT,CASSGEGNQPQHF
NA,TRBV30,TRBD2,TRBJ2-6,TGTGCCCACCCGCGGGTAGCGGGGGTCTCTGGGGCCAACGTCCTGACTTTC,CAHPRVAGVSGANVLTF
NA,TRBV21-1,NA,TRBJ2-1,TGTGCCAGCAGTATAAGCGGAAGCTACAATGAGCAGTTCTTC,CASSISGSYNEQFF
NA,TRBV7-8,NA,TRBJ2-7,TGTGCCAGCAGCGAAGCCCAGGGACTTGACGAGCAGTACTTC,CASSEAQGLDEQYF
NA,TRBV7-9,NA,TRBJ1-1,TGTGCCAGCAGCTTAATTACAGGTCCGGGCACTGAAGCTTTCTTT,CASSLITGPGTEAFF
NA,TRBV7-9,NA,TRBJ1-1,TGTGCCAGCAGCCCAACTATTGGGGGCGAGTTGGACACTGAAGCTTTCTTT,CASSPTIGGELDTEAFF
NA,TRBV10-3,TRBD1,TRBJ1-2,TGTGCCATCAGTGAAGTAGGACAGGGGCATGGCTACACCTTC,CAISEVGQGHGYTF
NA,TRBV7-2,TRBD2,TRBJ2-2,TGTGCCAGCAGGGGAGGGTACACCGGGGAGCTGTTTTTT,CASRGGYTGELFF
NA,TRBV9,TRBD2,TRBJ2-3,TGTGCCAGCAGCCTCGGACTAGCGGGATACACAGATACGCAGTATTTT,CASSLGLAGYTDTQYF
NA,TRBV28,TRBD2,TRBJ2-1,TGTGCCAGCAGTCCCCCAGCGGGACTACCCTACAATGAGCAGTTCTTC,CASSPPAGLPYNEQFF
once,TRBV7-9,NA,TRBJ1-4,TGTGCCAGCAGTCAACAGGGTAGAACTGAAAAACTGTTTTTT,CASSQQGRTEKLFF
NA,TRBV13,TRBD1,TRBJ2-1,TGTGCCAGCAGCCCACCCCGGGACAGGGGGGACTACAATGAGCAGTTCTTC,CASSPPRDRGDYNEQFF
NA,TRBV19,TRBD1,TRBJ2-7,TGTGCCAGTAGCAAGTCCAGGGGGCCCTACGAGCAGTACTTC,CASSKSRGPYEQYF
NA,TRBV11-2,NA,TRBJ2-7,TGTGCCAGCAGCTTAGATTCTCCAGGGGAGCAGTACTTC,CASSLDSPGEQYF
NA,TRBV27,NA,TRBJ1-5,TGTGCCAGCAGTTTATCGTCAGGGAATTTAGGCAATCAGCCCCAGCATTTT,CASSLSSGNLGNQPQHF
NA,TRBV2,TRBD2,TRBJ2-3,TGTGCCAGCAGTGAAGCCGGGGGAGGGGTAGCGGGGGGTGCAGATACGCAGTATTTT,CASSEAGGGVAGGADTQYF
NA,TRBV28,TRBD1,TRBJ2-7,TGTGCCAGCATGATGACAGGGAACTCCTACGAGCAGTACTTC,CASMMTGNSYEQYF
NA,TRBV13,TRBD1,TRBJ1-2,TGTGCCAGCAGCTTAAAAAGGGGGCTCTATGGCTACACCTTC,CASSLKRGLYGYTF
NA,TRBV27,TRBD2,TRBJ2-7,TGTGCCAGCAGTTTACTAGCGGGAGATAGGTCCTACGAGCAGTACTTC,CASSLLAGDRSYEQYF
NA,TRBV18,NA,TRBJ2-1,TGTGCCAGCTCAGACCCGGGGGTTGCTCACAATGAGCAGTTCTTC,CASSDPGVAHNEQFF
NA,TRBV5-1,NA,TRBJ1-1,TGCGCCAGCAACTTTGAGGGGAACACTGAAGCTTTCTTT,CASNFEGNTEAFF
NA,TRBV7-9,TRBD1,TRBJ2-3,TGTGCCAGCAGCTTAGCGAGGTCAGGGGGAATAGATACGCAGTATTTT,CASSLARSGGIDTQYF
once,TRBV5-4,TRBD1,TRBJ1-2,TGTGCCAGTAGGGGACAGGTCTATGGCTACACCTTC,CASRGQVYGYTF
NA,TRBV4-2,TRBD2,TRBJ2-5,TGTGCCAGCAGCCCAGGAGCGGGGGGGCCGAAGACCCAGTACTTC,CASSPGAGGPKTQYF
NA,TRBV4-1,TRBD2,TRBJ2-1,TGCGCCAGCAGCCAAGACCTAACTAGCGGGAGTAGGGATGAGCAGTTCTTC,CASSQDLTSGSRDEQFF
NA,TRBV4-2,NA,TRBJ2-1,TGTGCCAGCAGCCAAGGTGTGAGCTCCTACAATGAGCAGTTCTTC,CASSQGVSSYNEQFF
NA,TRBV28,NA,TRBJ1-1,TGTGCCAGCAGTTTAAGACAGTACAACACTGAAGCTTTCTTT,CASSLRQYNTEAFF
NA,TRBV4-1,NA,TRBJ2-2,TGCGCCAGCATGCCAGGGCAGGGGCACGGGGAGCTGTTTTTT,CASMPGQGHGELFF
NA,TRBV6-5,NA,TRBJ1-2,TGTGCCAGCAGTTACCTTAACAGTAACTATGGCTACACCTTC,CASSYLNSNYGYTF
NA,TRBV6-5,NA,TRBJ2-1,TGTGCCAGCAGTTCAGACAGCTACAATGAGCAGTTCTTC,CASSSDSYNEQFF
NA,TRBV19,TRBD2,TRBJ2-1,TGTGCCAGCATGGGACTAGCGAGCCCTTACAATGAGCAGTTCTTC,CASMGLASPYNEQFF
once,TRBV4-3,TRBD2,TRBJ2-1,TGCGCCAGCAGCCCGGGACTAGCGGGCTATGAGCAGTTCTTC,CASSPGLAGYEQFF
once,TRBV9,TRBD2,TRBJ2-3,TGTGCCAGCAGCGGAACACTAGCGGGAGCTTTAGATACGCAGTATTTT,CASSGTLAGALDTQYF
NA,TRBV7-9,NA,TRBJ1-2,TGTGCCAGCAGACATAGACCAGGACAGCCTCTGGACTATGGCTACACCTTC,CASRHRPGQPLDYGYTF
NA,TRBV28,TRBD2,TRBJ2-1,TGTGCCAGCAGTTTAAGGCTAGCGGGTGCAGATGAGCAGTTCTTC,CASSLRLAGADEQFF
NA,TRBV9,TRBD1,TRBJ1-2,TGTGCCAGCAGCCCGGGACAGAACTATGGCTACACCTTC,CASSPGQNYGYTF
few,TRBV10-3,TRBD1,TRBJ1-3,TGTGCCATCAGCGGACAGGCCTCTGGAAACACCATATATTTT,CAISGQASGNTIYF